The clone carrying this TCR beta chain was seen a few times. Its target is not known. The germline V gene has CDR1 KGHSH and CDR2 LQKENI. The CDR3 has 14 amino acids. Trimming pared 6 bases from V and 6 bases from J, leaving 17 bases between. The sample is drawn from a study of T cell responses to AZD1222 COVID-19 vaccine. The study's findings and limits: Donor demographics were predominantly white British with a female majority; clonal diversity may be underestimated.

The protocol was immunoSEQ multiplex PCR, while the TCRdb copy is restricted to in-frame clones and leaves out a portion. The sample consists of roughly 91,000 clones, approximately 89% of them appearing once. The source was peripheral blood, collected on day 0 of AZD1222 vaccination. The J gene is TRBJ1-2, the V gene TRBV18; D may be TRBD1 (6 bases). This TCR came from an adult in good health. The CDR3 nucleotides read TGTGCCAGCTCCGAGACAACCGGGGGCGATGGCTACACCTTC. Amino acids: CASSETTGGDGYTF.